This T cell receptor beta chain originates from a study of shared clonotypes between healthy human individuals. Assay: immunoSEQ multiplex PCR; the TCRdb copy retains only in-frame clones and omits some. The sample includes a few hundred thousand clones, over 75% of them seen just once. The CDR3 covers 14 residues. Germline assignment: CDR1 MNHEY and CDR2 SMNVEV (reference sequence). The V gene end was trimmed by 5 bases and the J gene end by 4 bases; junction bases not matched to a gene: 4. The sequencing sample was made of memory CD8+ T cells sorted from blood. Subset reported: CD45RO+ cells pooled with CCR7-negative TemRA cells. The chain couples TRBV27 to TRBJ1-5; 8 bases are a match to TRBD1. This receptor was identified in a man between 18 and 35 years old in good health. CDR3 amino acids: CASSITGGNQPQHF. CDR3 nucleotides: TGTGCCAGCAGTATAACAGGGGGGAATCAGCCCCAGCATTTT.